This T cell receptor (beta chain) was observed in a study of shared clonotypes between healthy human individuals. Per germline, CDR1 LGHNA and CDR2 YNFKEQ. This CDR3 contains 17 residues. V was cut by 1 base and J by 0 bases, with 10 bases left in between. The assay ran at deep level. Libraries were prepared by immunoSEQ multiplex PCR; TCRdb keeps only in-frame clonotypes and omits some of them. The sample contains around 1,100,000 clones, 70% to 85% of which appear only once. The source is a man aged 18 to 29 in good health. Some clones in this sample may be carry-over from other donors' samples. The chain combines TRBV4-2 with TRBJ2-6, with D uncertain. Sample: memory CD4+ T cells from PBMCs. Noted subset: CD45RA-negative fraction. As DNA, the CDR3 is TGTGCCAGCAGCCAAGCGAAAGGCGTCTCTGGGGCCAACGTCCTGACTTTC. Residues: CASSQAKGVSGANVLTF.